The rows below give T cell receptor beta chains drawn from one sample of a study of T cells after yellow fever vaccination. MiXCR, run by TCRdb on the 5' RACE reads, gives a single entry per CDR3 protein. The table includes around 140,000 distinct CDR3 sequences, about 8% detected once. The material sequenced was CD4+ T cells sorted from PBMCs, taken 5 days after the yellow fever booster vaccination. The receptors originated from a man aged 25 to 40 who received the YFV17D yellow fever vaccine. The CDR3 runs from the conserved cysteine through the conserved F or W. A D gene is named only where the DNA matches it firmly. Size is stated for part of the rows, as once, few or many counts, or as a class when the clone is expanded.

>TRBJ2-5|NA|15|TRBV29-1|many
TGCAGCGTTTCCCCCACCCCTCTGGGGCAAGAGACCCAGTACTTC
CSVSPTPLGQETQYF
>TRBJ2-2|NA|15|TRBV12-3/TRBV12-4|many
TGTGCCAGCAGTCCTTATTCGGGGACGGGCGGGGAGCTGTTTTTT
CASSPYSGTGGELFF
>TRBJ2-5|NA|13|TRBV5-6|NA
TGTGGCAGCAGCCTGGGAGGACAAGAGACCCAGTACTTC
CGSSLGGQETQYF
>TRBJ2-1|TRBD1|16|TRBV7-8|many
TGTGCCAGCAGCTTGGGACAGGGGGCAGCGTACAATGAGCAGTTCTTC
CASSLGQGAAYNEQFF
>TRBJ1-6|NA|17|TRBV18|few
TGTGCCAGCTCACTACCCCCCGGCAGGGAACCTAATTCACCCCTCCACTTT
CASSLPPGREPNSPLHF
>TRBJ2-5|NA|14|TRBV20-1|many
TGCAGTGCTAGAGAGGGAGGACGGTGGGAGACCCAGTACTTC
CSAREGGRWETQYF
>TRBJ2-3|TRBD2|15|TRBV4-3|many
TGCGCCAGCAGCCAAGGACTAGCGGCGACAGATACGCAGTATTTT
CASSQGLAATDTQYF
>TRBJ2-7|NA|14|TRBV20-1|many
TGCAGTCCCACGGCGGCTAGTAGTGTGGGCGAGCAGTACTTC
CSPTAASSVGEQYF
>TRBJ2-7|TRBD2|15|TRBV18|many
TGTGCCAGCTCAACCCTTGTTGATAGCGGGAGGCAGCAGTACTTC
CASSTLVDSGRQQYF
>TRBJ2-1|TRBD2|14|TRBV18|many
TGTGCCAGCTCACCTCCGGGAGGATACAATGAGCAGTTCTTC
CASSPPGGYNEQFF
>TRBJ2-7|NA|15|TRBV12-3/TRBV12-4|many
TGTGCCAGCAGTTTGGGTACGGACCTGGGCTACGAGCAGTACTTC
CASSLGTDLGYEQYF
>TRBJ2-5|NA|14|TRBV11-2|many
TGTGCCAGCAGCTTAGGCCACAGGGAAGGGACCCAGTACTTC
CASSLGHREGTQYF
>TRBJ2-7|TRBD1|14|TRBV20-1|many
TGCAGTGCTCACCGACAGGGGATAAGTTACGAGCAGTACTTC
CSAHRQGISYEQYF
>TRBJ2-1|TRBD2|15|TRBV20-1|many
TGCAGTGCTTCTATACTAGCGGGAGGTGACAATGAGCAGTTCTTC
CSASILAGGDNEQFF
>TRBJ2-7|TRBD1|15|TRBV25-1|many
TGTGCCAGCAGTGACACCGGGACAGGGGCCTACGAGCAGTACTTC
CASSDTGTGAYEQYF
>TRBJ2-5|NA|15|TRBV9|many
TGTGCCAGCAGCTCATCAGCGGAGTACCAAGAGACCCAGTACTTC
CASSSSAEYQETQYF
>TRBJ1-6|NA|14|TRBV7-9|many
TGTGCCAGCAGACTCGACGGGGTAAATTCACCCCTCCACTTT
CASRLDGVNSPLHF
>TRBJ2-3|TRBD2|17|TRBV19|many
TGTGCCAGTAGTCGACCCGGGACTACCGGGCGCGCAGATACGCAGTATTTT
CASSRPGTTGRADTQYF
>TRBJ2-1|TRBD1|16|TRBV28|many
TGTGCCAGCAGCCAAACCGGGACAGCACCCTACAATGAGCAGTTCTTC
CASSQTGTAPYNEQFF
>TRBJ2-7|TRBD2|14|TRBV20-1|many
TGCAGTGCCGTTGGACTAGCGGGATCCTACGAGCAGTACTTC
CSAVGLAGSYEQYF
>TRBJ2-1|TRBD2|17|TRBV5-4|many
TGTGCCAGCAGCTCCGGGACTAGCGGGAGGGTCTACAATGAGCAGTTCTTC
CASSSGTSGRVYNEQFF
>TRBJ2-7|TRBD2|16|TRBV29-1|many
TGCAGCGTTCGTCTAGCGGGAGAGGTCGTTACGGGTGAGCAGTACTTC
CSVRLAGEVVTGEQYF
>TRBJ2-7|TRBD2|14|TRBV2|many
TGTGCCAGCAGTGAGGGAGATGGGACTAGCGGGCAGTACTTC
CASSEGDGTSGQYF
>TRBJ2-2|TRBD1|16|TRBV5-1|many
TGCGCCAGCAGGTATCCGGGACAGGGTAACACCGGGGAGCTGTTTTTT
CASRYPGQGNTGELFF
>TRBJ2-7|TRBD1|14|TRBV5-1|many
TGCGCCAGCAGCTCTCGACAGGGCTCCTACGAGCAGTACTTC
CASSSRQGSYEQYF
>TRBJ2-4|TRBD2|15|TRBV5-1|many
TGCGCCAGCAGCTTGGGGACTAGCGACAAAAACATTCAGTACTTC
CASSLGTSDKNIQYF
>TRBJ2-7|TRBD2|15|TRBV16|many
TGTGCCAGCAGTATCCTAGCGGGAGGGCCGGGCGAGCAGTACTTC
CASSILAGGPGEQYF
>TRBJ2-5|TRBD1|14|TRBV5-5|many
TGTGCCAGCAGGGACAGGGGGATCCAAGAGACCCAGTACTTC
CASRDRGIQETQYF
>TRBJ2-1|TRBD2|16|TRBV7-2|many
TGTGCCAGCAGCTTAGAGGGGACTAGCGGATACAATGAGCAGTTCTTC
CASSLEGTSGYNEQFF
>TRBJ2-3|NA|11|TRBV12-3/TRBV12-4|many
TGTGCCAGCCACACAACAGGCGCGCAGTATTTT
CASHTTGAQYF
>TRBJ2-3|NA|12|TRBV18|NA
TGTGCCACCGCGCTTAGCACAGATACGCAGTATTTT
CATALSTDTQYF
>TRBJ1-4|NA|15|TRBV3-1|many
TGTGCCAGCACCCTTGGTTTTCAGGGAGGTGAAAAACTGTTTTTT
CASTLGFQGGEKLFF
>TRBJ2-5|NA|14|TRBV7-2|many
TGTGCCAGCAGCCAGGACAGAGATCAAGAGACCCAGTACTTC
CASSQDRDQETQYF
>TRBJ2-7|TRBD2|14|TRBV19|few
TGTGCCAGTAGTATGGCGGGAGTAATCTACGAGCAGTACTTC
CASSMAGVIYEQYF
>TRBJ1-2|TRBD1|15|TRBV4-1|many
TGCGCCAGCAGCCCGGACAGGGGCTTTTCTGATGGCTACACCTTC
CASSPDRGFSDGYTF
>TRBJ2-7|NA|14|TRBV7-8|many
TGTGCCAGCAGCTTTGACGGAGCTTCCTACGAGCAGTACTTC
CASSFDGASYEQYF
>TRBJ2-1|TRBD2|15|TRBV7-2|many
TGTGCCAGCAGCTTAGAGGCGGGAGGGTACAATGAGCAGTTCTTC
CASSLEAGGYNEQFF
>TRBJ2-7|TRBD2|16|TRBV7-2|many
TGTGCCAGCAGCGATTCGAAGCGGGAGCGTTCCTACGAGCAGTACTTC
CASSDSKRERSYEQYF
>TRBJ2-3|TRBD2|14|TRBV20-1|few
TGCAGTGCCACCGGACTAGCTCGCACAGATACGCAGTATTTT
CSATGLARTDTQYF
>TRBJ2-5|NA|13|TRBV12-3/TRBV12-4|many
TGTGCCAGCAGTTTCGCCAGCGAAGAGACCCAGTACTTC
CASSFASEETQYF
>TRBJ2-5|NA|13|TRBV7-2|many
TGTGCCAGCACCCTGGTTAGCTCTGAGACCCAGTACTTC
CASTLVSSETQYF
>TRBJ2-3|TRBD2|16|TRBV7-9|NA
TGTGCCAGCAGCCTTCTGGGCGGGAGCCGCACAGATACGCAGTATTTT
CASSLLGGSRTDTQYF
>TRBJ2-7|TRBD1|14|TRBV12-3/TRBV12-4|many
TGTGCCAGCCGCCTTAGCGGGACAGGGGGCGAGCAGTACTTC
CASRLSGTGGEQYF
>TRBJ2-1|TRBD2|15|TRBV7-7|many
TGTGCCAGCAGCTTAGGGGGCGGGAGCAGGAATGAGCAGTTCTTC
CASSLGGGSRNEQFF
>TRBJ2-3|TRBD2|16|TRBV7-8|many
TGTGCCAGCAGCTTAAGGCTAGCGGGAGTAGGAGATACGCAGTATTTT
CASSLRLAGVGDTQYF
>TRBJ2-1|TRBD2|15|TRBV7-2|many
TGTGCCAGCAGCTTCCTAGCGGGAAGTGGTAATGAGCAGTTCTTC
CASSFLAGSGNEQFF
>TRBJ2-3|NA|13|TRBV7-3|many
TGTGCCAGCAGCTTAACGCCGTCAGATACGCAGTATTTT
CASSLTPSDTQYF
>TRBJ2-1|NA|14|TRBV3-1|many
TGTGCCAGCAGCCGTTTAGGAGGGCACAATGAGCAGTTCTTC
CASSRLGGHNEQFF
>TRBJ2-7|NA|12|TRBV12-3/TRBV12-4|many
TGTGCCAGCAGTTTAAGTGTGGGCGAGCAGTACTTC
CASSLSVGEQYF
>TRBJ2-3|NA|18|TRBV7-6|many
TGTGCCAGCAGCTTGGCGTTTCGAGGGGCACCCCCGGGGGATACGCAGTATTTT
CASSLAFRGAPPGDTQYF
>TRBJ2-3|NA|16|TRBV9|many
TGTGCCAGCAGCGTAGAGTTACAGGGATTGACAGATACGCAGTATTTT
CASSVELQGLTDTQYF
>TRBJ2-1|TRBD2|14|TRBV12-3/TRBV12-4|many
TGTGCCAGCAGTTTAGGCGGGGGGTACAATGAGCAGTTCTTC
CASSLGGGYNEQFF